The sequence of this T cell receptor (beta chain) was determined in a study of immune evolution from preneoplasia to lung adenocarcinoma. Study-wide background: HLA loss of heterozygosity: about 7% AIS, about 15% MIA, approximately 35% ADC, none AAH. The study's findings and limits: Normal lung had the highest top T cell clone frequencies.

Germline CDR1 KGHSH, CDR2 LQKENI. CDR3 size: 16 residues. After removal of 1 base from V and 8 bases from J, the junction contained 7 bases not matched to a gene. Remarks on this clone: Antigen unknown.

Using immunoSEQ multiplex PCR, the repertoire was profiled, and TCRdb retains in-frame clones only, with some absent. The sample has roughly 4,000 clones, about nine tenths seen once. The chain carries TRBV18 and TRBJ2-2, with 10 bases lining up with TRBD2. The specimen sequenced was FFPE minimally invasive lung adenocarcinoma tissue. The receptor's source is a donor at least 70 years old with lung adenocarcinoma. This CDR3 reads CASSPRLAGVGGELFF. The CDR3 DNA follows: TGTGCCAGCTCACCACGGCTAGCGGGAGTCGGTGGGGAGCTGTTTTTT.